This T cell receptor beta chain was sequenced during a study of long-term antiretroviral therapy in people with HIV. CDR1 and CDR2 from the germline V gene are MDHEN and SYDVKM. The CDR3 has 15 residues. V lost 6 bases and J 0 bases, leaving 15 bases between the germline ends. Findings and limits, study-wide: Narrower CDR3 length ranges marked HIV repertoires relative to controls.

At survey level, the immunoSEQ assay was run in its v3.0 version. Profiled with immunoSEQ multiplex PCR; TCRdb holds only in-frame clones, not every one. The sample includes approximately 24,000 clones, under 90% seen only once; the top ten take around 15%. Comments on this clone: Its antigen is as yet unknown.

This sequence originates from a woman aged 18-29 years with HIV. Here the sequenced sample was unsorted PBMCs, taken at the start of antiretroviral therapy, before treatment. The chain combines TRBV28 with TRBJ2-7, with a possible D match to TRBD1 (5 bases). Written as DNA, the CDR3 is TGTGCCAGCAGAAGAGGACACCAAAGCTCCTACGAGCAGTACTTC. Translation: CASRRGHQSSYEQYF.